These 27 T cell receptor beta chains originate from one sample sequenced in a study of blood T cell repertoires in COVID-19. Clones were read by immunoSEQ multiplex PCR, and TCRdb kept only the in-frame ones, dropping some. This repertoire shows around 190,000 clones, about four fifths found once; its top ten account for 7.8%. The sequenced sample was peripheral blood. The receptors derive from a woman aged 60-70 years with COVID-19, enrolled during active disease.

V gene TRBV9 combines with J gene TRBJ2-7, with TRBD2 matching over 8 bases. Germline V gives CDR1 SGDLS, CDR2 YYNGEE. This CDR3 spans 14 amino acids. V dropped 4 bases and J dropped 3; count of bases not matched to a gene: 6. The CDR3 sequence is CASSPSTSVYEQYF. The CDR3 region has the DNA TGTGCCAGCAGCCCTTCGACTAGCGTCTACGAGCAGTACTTC.

The table lists this clone with a few counts. The chain employs TRBV28 and TRBJ2-1, with D possibly TRBD1 on 6 matching bases. The CDR3 consists of 15 residues. V was cut by 5 bases and J by 4 bases, with 15 bases left in between. CDR1 is MDHEN, CDR2 SYDVKM, per germline. The CDR3 DNA is TGTGCCAGCAGTCTATCCGGGACAATATACAATGAGCAGTTCTTC. This gives the protein CASSLSGTIYNEQFF.

V gene TRBV2 combines with J gene TRBJ2-1; TRBD2 agrees at 11 bases. Trimming at V came to 5 bases and at J to 2 bases, leaving 5 bases not matched to a gene. This CDR3 is built from 16 residues. CDR1 is SNHLY and CDR2 is FYNNEI in the germline V gene. The CDR3 spells CASSSRLAGTYNEQFF. The CDR3 coding sequence is TGTGCCAGCAGTTCTCGACTAGCGGGGACCTACAATGAGCAGTTCTTC.

This clone was observed a few times. The chain carries TRBV6-5 and TRBJ1-4, with D maybe TRBD1 (6 bases). Per the germline V gene, CDR1 is MNHEY and CDR2 is SVGAGI. This CDR3 region has 15 residues. V was clipped by 6 bases and J by 2 bases, with 13 bases between them. The DNA for the CDR3 is TGTGCCAGCAGCCAGTCAGGGGAGACTAATGAAAAACTGTTTTTT. It codes for CASSQSGETNEKLFF.

This chain uses TRBV28 with TRBJ2-1, with a weak D call TRBD1 (6 bases). V was clipped by 5 bases and J by 4 bases, with 18 bases between them. The CDR3 is 16 amino acids. Looked up from germline, CDR1 is MDHEN and CDR2 is SYDVKM. CDR3 residues: CASSPPGRGHYNEQFF. The CDR3 DNA sequence: TGTGCCAGCAGTCCCCCGGGACGGGGACATTACAATGAGCAGTTCTTC.

The rearrangement joins TRBV3-1 (or the pseudogene TRBV3-2) to TRBJ1-6; 11 bases are shared with TRBD1. CDR3 length equals 18 residues. V gave up 4 bases and J gave up 8 bases; unmatched junction bases: 13. Germline V gives CDR1 LGHDT, CDR2 YNNKEL (reference sequence). The DNA for the CDR3 is TGTGCCAGCAGCCTTTCGAGACCGGGACAGGGGGTTCATTCACCCCTCCACTTT. This codes for CASSLSRPGQGVHSPLHF.

The chain recombines TRBV9 with TRBJ1-4; D call uncertain. CDR3 length: 16 amino acids. CDR1 and CDR2 (germline): SGDLS, YYNGEE. Trimming removed 0 bases from V and 2 bases from J, with 11 bases in between. DNA for the CDR3: TGTGCCAGCAGCGTAGGGGTGGCGCGGACTAATGAAAAACTGTTTTTT. Its protein is CASSVGVARTNEKLFF.

The rearrangement uses TRBV7-3 and TRBJ1-1; no reliable D call. CDR1 and CDR2 (germline): SGHTA, FQGTGA. V was shortened by 5 bases and J by 1 base, with 8 bases between the two germline ends. CDR3 length equals 13 residues. The CDR3 DNA follows: TGTGCCAGCAGCAAACAGTCGAACACTGAAGCTTTCTTT. Amino acid sequence: CASSKQSNTEAFF.

In DNA form, the CDR3 reads TGTGCCAGCAGTTTACCTCCCGGGAAACTGTTTTTT. It codes for CASSLPPGKLFF. This chain connects TRBV27 to TRBJ1-4; D not certain. CDR1 is MNHEY and CDR2 is SMNVEV in the germline V gene (reference sequence). The CDR3 sequence is 12 residues long. V was pared by 2 bases and J by 11 bases, with 9 bases between.

The genes are TRBV2 and TRBJ2-1; D not resolved. Trimming left V 4 bases short and J 8 bases short, with 9 bases between. The CDR3 has 12 residues. Germline loops: CDR1 SNHLY, CDR2 FYNNEI. CDR3 nucleotides: TGTGCCAGCAGTGTGTCCTCGGATGAGCAGTTCTTC. The encoded protein is CASSVSSDEQFF.

This clone was found a few times. The V call is TRBV7-8, the J call TRBJ1-2; 7 positions match TRBD1. CDR3 size: 13 residues. Germline V CDR1 and CDR2: SGHVS, FQNEAQ. Trimming at V came to 5 bases and at J to 6 bases, leaving 6 bases not matched to a gene. As DNA, the CDR3 is TGTGCCAGCAGCCTGGACAGGCTAGATGGCTACACCTTC. Translating it yields CASSLDRLDGYTF. The full variable domain, its missing parts supplied by reference TRBV7-8 and TRBJ1-2, is GAGVSQSPRYKVAKRGQDVALRCDPISGHVSLFWYQQALGQGPEFLTYFQNEAQLDKSGLPSDRFFAERPEGSVSTLKIQRTQQEDSAVYLCASSLDRLDGYTFGSGTRLTVV.

V is TRBV10-2 and J is TRBJ2-3, with D possibly matching TRBD2 (6 bases). CDR1 WSHSY and CDR2 SAAADI come from the germline V gene. Trimming left V 5 bases short and J 1 base short, with 10 bases between. CDR3 length: 14 residues. The CDR3 loop is CASSPRLGTDTQYF. CDR3 in DNA: TGCGCCAGCAGTCCGAGACTAGGCACAGATACGCAGTATTTT.

V usage is TRBV15 and J usage is TRBJ1-1; D is uncertain. CDR3 length equals 15 residues. CDR1 and CDR2 from the germline V gene are LNHNV and YYDKDF (reference sequence). V lost 0 bases to trimming and J lost 1 base, with 9 bases between them. Here the CDR3 reads CATSRDFAGNTEAFF. The CDR3 nucleotides are TGTGCCACCAGCAGAGATTTTGCCGGGAACACTGAAGCTTTCTTT.

In regard to this clone: The same CDR3 arises from other DNA sequences in this sample as well. The chain carries TRBV5-1 and TRBJ2-1, with TRBD2 as a possible D gene (6 bases). Trimming stripped 2 bases from V and 5 bases from J, with 11 bases between. Germline assignment: CDR1 SGHRS and CDR2 YFSETQ. This CDR3 contains 14 residues. In DNA form, the CDR3 reads TGCGCCAGCAGCTTAGCGGGTAGTCACAATGAGCAGTTCTTC. This codes for CASSLAGSHNEQFF.

V is TRBV6-2 or TRBV6-3 and J is TRBJ2-2; D possibly corresponds to TRBD1 (5 bases). The CDR3 has 15 amino acids. Trimming took off 6 bases at V and 2 bases at J, with 13 bases between the two ends. The germline V gene encodes CDR1 MNHEY and CDR2 SVGEGT. The CDR3 nucleotides are TGTGCCAGCAGCCGACGGACACCCAACACCGGGGAGCTGTTTTTT. It translates to CASSRRTPNTGELFF.

The CDR3 region is CASSEASGLAVYEQYF. CDR3 in DNA: TGCGCCAGCAGCGAGGCCTCTGGACTAGCGGTGTACGAGCAGTACTTC. The chain combines TRBV5-1 with TRBJ2-7; TRBD2 matches at 10 bases. J was trimmed by 4 bases and V by 4 bases; bases with no gene match: 11. The V gene's germline CDR1 is SGHRS and CDR2 YFSETQ. This CDR3 is 16 amino acids long.

The CDR3 protein is CASSPARTQRQGAHNEQFF. The CDR3, as DNA: TGTGCCAGCTCACCGGCGCGCACCCAGAGACAGGGGGCCCACAATGAGCAGTTCTTC. The V gene is TRBV18, the J gene TRBJ2-1; 10 bases are a match to TRBD1. There are 19 residues in the CDR3. Germline CDR1 KGHSH, CDR2 LQKENI. The trim removed 3 bases at V and 5 bases at J, leaving 16 bases unmatched.

The V gene is TRBV19, the J gene TRBJ1-5, with TRBD1 identical over 8 bases. Trimming removed 3 bases from V and 4 bases from J; junction bases left unmatched: 5. There are 15 residues in the CDR3. Germline V lookup: CDR1 LNHDA, CDR2 SQIVND (reference sequence). CDR3 DNA: TGTGCCAGTAGTATTGGACAGGGAGAAAATCAGCCCCAGCATTTT. Its translation is CASSIGQGENQPQHF.

The chain uses TRBV27 and TRBJ2-7, with TRBD1 identical over 7 bases. The V gene's germline CDR1 is MNHEY and CDR2 SMNVEV (reference sequence). This CDR3 is built from 14 residues. V shed 5 bases, J shed 5 bases, and the junction held 9 bases outside the gene matches. CDR3 protein: CASSQQGLIDEQYF. The CDR3 coding sequence is TGTGCCAGCAGTCAACAGGGGTTAATCGACGAGCAGTACTTC.

V and J are TRBV28 and TRBJ2-7, with a tentative D call TRBD2 (5 bases). The V gene's germline CDR1 is MDHEN and CDR2 SYDVKM. The CDR3 runs 16 residues. V gave up 3 bases and J gave up 6 bases, with 21 bases separating them. CDR3 in DNA: TGTGCCAGCAGTTTCCCCTCCAACGGAGGTTCTAGCGAGCAGTACTTC. This sequence encodes CASSFPSNGGSSEQYF. Based on the CDR3 plus reference TRBV28 and TRBJ2-7, the full variable domain is DVKVTQSSRYLVKRTGEKVFLECVQDMDHENMFWYRQDPGLGLRLIYFSYDVKMKEKGDIPEGYSVSREKKERFSLILESASTNQTSMYLCASSFPSNGGSSEQYFGPGTRLTVT.

V is TRBV28 and J is TRBJ2-7, with 14 bases fitting TRBD2. The germline V gene has CDR1 MDHEN and CDR2 SYDVKM. This CDR3 is 14 amino acids long. Unmatched junction bases numbered 1, after V lost 3 bases and J lost 6 bases. CDR3 sequence reads: CASSLTSGRVEQYF. The CDR3 region has the DNA TGTGCCAGCAGTTTGACTAGCGGGAGGGTCGAGCAGTACTTC.

The chain combines TRBV7-9 with TRBJ2-2; 7 bases line up with TRBD2. This CDR3 is 15 amino acids long. The junction had 7 bases not matched to a gene; V was cut back by 8 bases and J by 1 base. The germline CDR1 and CDR2 sequences are SEHNR and FQNEAQ (reference sequence). The CDR3, as DNA: TGTGCCAGCGCCAGGACTAGGATGAACACCGGGGAGCTGTTTTTT. Translating gives CASARTRMNTGELFF.

V is TRBV11-1 and J is TRBJ2-2; TRBD2 agrees at 11 bases. Germline CDR1 and CDR2: SGHAT and FQDESV (reference sequence). The trim removed 3 bases at V and 4 bases at J, leaving 4 bases unmatched. The CDR3 contains 16 residues. The CDR3 reads CASSFRTSGSTGELFF. The CDR3 bases are TGTGCCAGCAGCTTCCGAACTAGCGGGAGCACCGGGGAGCTGTTTTTT.

The rearrangement links TRBV10-1 to TRBJ2-2, with TRBD1 matching 8 bases. With 4 bases clipped from V and 0 bases from J, the junction kept 1 base outside the gene matches. The length of the CDR3 is 15 residues. Germline V gives CDR1 WNHNN, CDR2 SYGVQD (reference sequence). The CDR3 bases are TGCGCCAGCAGTGGGGACAGGACGAACACCGGGGAGCTGTTTTTT. This gives the protein CASSGDRTNTGELFF.

V and J are TRBV19 and TRBJ1-4, with 7 bases lining up with TRBD1. The CDR3 is 15 residues long. The V and J ends lost 5 bases and 3 bases, in that order; junction bases with no gene match: 6. Germline CDR1 reads LNHDA; CDR2 reads SQIVND (reference sequence). CDR3 protein: CASSHDRAANEKLFF. DNA of the CDR3: TGTGCCAGTAGTCATGACAGGGCGGCTAATGAAAAACTGTTTTTT.

The V call is TRBV10-2, the J call TRBJ2-5, with 9 bases matching TRBD1. V lost 8 bases to trimming and J lost 4 bases; unmatched junction nucleotides: 11. Germline values: CDR1 WSHSY, CDR2 SAAADI. There are 15 residues in the CDR3. The DNA for the CDR3 is TGCGCCAGCCGGACAGGGGAGGCCCGAAGAGAGACCCAGTACTTC. The encoded protein is CASRTGEARRETQYF.

The chain has TRBV3-1 (or the pseudogene TRBV3-2) and TRBJ2-1; the D is unclear. The V gene lost 1 base and the J gene lost 8 bases, with 15 bases spanning the gap. CDR1 is LGHDT and CDR2 is YNNKEL in the germline V gene (reference sequence). This CDR3 region has 15 residues. Here the CDR3 DNA reads TGTGCCAGCAGCCAAGGGCTAGAAGGATTGGATGAGCAGTTCTTC. Translation: CASSQGLEGLDEQFF.